These T cell receptor beta chains were read from a single sample in a study of blood T cell repertoires in COVID-19. Measured with immunoSEQ multiplex PCR; TCRdb has only the in-frame clones, and not every one. The sample has tens of thousands of clones, around 88% seen once. The sample consisted of peripheral blood. The origin of the receptors is a woman in her fifties or sixties with COVID-19, enrolled during active disease. CDR3s include the opening cysteine and the closing phenylalanine or tryptophan. The D gene is left open where the match is weak. Only part of the rows carry a size: once, few, many, or a class if the clone is expanded.

clone size	J gene	D gene	V gene	CDR3 protein	CDR3 DNA
NA	TRBJ1-2	NA	TRBV19	CASSISGNYGYTF	TGTGCCAGTAGTATCTCAGGGAACTATGGCTACACCTTC
NA	TRBJ1-1	TRBD1	TRBV6-4	CASSDLDRVPEAFF	TGTGCCAGCAGTGACCTGGACAGGGTCCCTGAAGCTTTCTTT
NA	TRBJ2-1	TRBD1	TRBV18	CASSPGQDNEQFF	TGTGCCAGCTCCCCCGGACAGGACAATGAGCAGTTCTTC
NA	TRBJ2-1	TRBD2	TRBV11-2	CASSTRLAGGYNEQFF	TGTGCCAGCAGCACCCGACTAGCGGGGGGGTACAATGAGCAGTTCTTC
NA	TRBJ2-5	NA	TRBV7-9	CASSLASPLGGETQYF	TGTGCCAGCAGCTTAGCCAGCCCTCTAGGTGGGGAGACCCAGTACTTC
NA	TRBJ1-1	NA	TRBV12-3/TRBV12-4	CASSLELQSEAFF	TGTGCCAGCAGTTTAGAGCTACAGTCTGAAGCTTTCTTT
NA	TRBJ1-2	TRBD1	TRBV9	CASSPSGQGPYGYTF	TGTGCCAGCAGCCCATCCGGACAGGGTCCTTATGGCTACACCTTC
NA	TRBJ1-4	NA	TRBV10-3	CAIRSDRPSLNEKLFF	TGTGCCATCAGAAGCGACAGGCCTTCCCTTAATGAAAAACTGTTTTTT
NA	TRBJ2-7	TRBD2	TRBV7-8	CASSLARGTGGYEQYF	TGTGCCAGCAGCTTAGCCCGGGGAACGGGGGGTTACGAGCAGTACTTC
NA	TRBJ1-2	NA	TRBV11-2	CASSPNGEANYGYTF	TGTGCCAGCAGCCCAAACGGTGAAGCTAACTATGGCTACACCTTC
NA	TRBJ1-6	NA	TRBV5-1	CASSHQGGNSPLHF	TGCGCCAGCAGCCATCAGGGAGGGAATTCACCCCTCCACTTT
NA	TRBJ2-5	NA	TRBV7-2	CASSLYRDQETQYF	TGTGCCAGCAGCTTATACAGGGACCAAGAGACCCAGTACTTC
NA	TRBJ2-7	NA	TRBV10-3	CAIMSQGSYEQYF	TGTGCCATCATGTCACAGGGATCCTACGAGCAGTACTTC
NA	TRBJ1-5	NA	TRBV30	CAWTAQQSQPQHF	TGTGCCTGGACCGCACAGCAATCTCAGCCCCAGCATTTT
NA	TRBJ2-5	NA	TRBV12-3/TRBV12-4	CASSLSARETQYF	TGTGCCAGCAGTTTATCCGCTAGGGAGACCCAGTACTTC
NA	TRBJ2-3	TRBD2	TRBV5-5	CASSLGLAGGPGTQYF	TGTGCCAGCAGCCTCGGACTAGCGGGGGGGCCGGGTACGCAGTATTTT
NA	TRBJ1-2	NA	TRBV4-2	CASSQDSGYGYTF	TGTGCCAGCAGCCAAGACAGCGGTTATGGCTACACCTTC
NA	TRBJ1-2	NA	TRBV24-1	CATSDGDYGYTF	TGTGCCACCAGTGACGGAGACTATGGCTACACCTTC
once	TRBJ1-2	NA	TRBV5-4	CASTGVDYGYTF	TGTGCCAGCACCGGGGTGGACTATGGCTACACCTTC
NA	TRBJ2-2	TRBD1	TRBV19	CASSRKSGQTNTGELFF	TGTGCCAGTAGTAGGAAATCGGGACAGACGAACACCGGGGAGCTGTTTTTT
NA	TRBJ1-2	NA	TRBV24-1	CATSDGYGGRAYGYTF	TGTGCCACCAGTGACGGGTACGGGGGGCGCGCCTATGGCTACACCTTC
NA	TRBJ2-1	NA	TRBV4-2	CASSQGSGGSYNEQFF	TGTGCCAGCAGCCAAGGATCCGGGGGCTCCTACAATGAGCAGTTCTTC
NA	TRBJ1-1	NA	TRBV7-9	CASSLALLGGTEAFF	TGTGCCAGCAGCTTAGCGCTCTTGGGAGGCACTGAAGCTTTCTTT
NA	TRBJ2-3	TRBD1	TRBV27	CASSLEGQGYTDTQYF	TGTGCCAGCAGTTTGGAAGGACAGGGGTACACAGATACGCAGTATTTT
once	TRBJ1-1	TRBD1	TRBV7-9	CASSRDRGMNTEAFF	TGTGCCAGCAGCCGGGACAGGGGGATGAACACTGAAGCTTTCTTT
NA	TRBJ1-2	TRBD1	TRBV2	CASSEGRGQGYTF	TGTGCCAGCAGTGAAGGCAGGGGGCAAGGCTACACCTTC
NA	TRBJ2-1	NA	TRBV2	CASYANEQFF	TGTGCCAGCTACGCGAATGAGCAGTTCTTC
NA	TRBJ2-5	NA	TRBV6-6	CASTGEETQYF	TGTGCCAGCACAGGGGAAGAGACCCAGTACTTC
NA	TRBJ2-5	NA	TRBV4-2	CASSQDTSETQYF	TGTGCCAGCAGCCAAGATACGAGTGAGACCCAGTACTTC
NA	TRBJ1-4	NA	TRBV4-2	CASSQVAGEGEKLFF	TGTGCCAGCAGCCAAGTTGCAGGGGAGGGTGAAAAACTGTTTTTT
NA	TRBJ1-4	NA	TRBV6-5	CASSPGMEFEKLFF	TGTGCCAGCAGTCCCGGGATGGAATTTGAAAAACTGTTTTTT
NA	TRBJ2-2	TRBD2	TRBV24-1	CATSGATSGATGELFF	TGTGCCACCAGTGGGGCGACTAGCGGGGCGACCGGGGAGCTGTTTTTT
NA	TRBJ2-7	TRBD1	TRBV19	CASSYPGQGSHEQYF	TGTGCCAGTAGTTACCCGGGACAGGGGTCCCACGAGCAGTACTTC
NA	TRBJ2-2	NA	TRBV11-3	CASRDRQNTGELFF	TGTGCCAGCAGGGACAGACAGAACACCGGGGAGCTGTTTTTT
few	TRBJ1-2	TRBD1	TRBV19	CASSRNRGANYGYTF	TGTGCCAGTAGTCGGAACAGGGGCGCTAACTATGGCTACACCTTC
NA	TRBJ1-2	NA	TRBV12-3/TRBV12-4	CATSDRINYGYTF	TGTGCCACCTCGGACAGAATTAACTATGGCTACACCTTC
NA	TRBJ2-3	TRBD1	TRBV5-1	CASSPGQGTDTQYF	TGCGCCAGCAGCCCGGGACAGGGGACAGATACGCAGTATTTT
NA	TRBJ1-3	NA	TRBV10-3	CAIGPAFSGNTIYF	TGTGCCATCGGGCCAGCCTTCTCTGGAAACACCATATATTTT